This T cell receptor beta chain originates from a study of CD8+ T cells in alopecia areata. cDNA serving as the sequencing template came from extracted, reverse transcribed RNA. Profiling relied on immunoSEQ multiplex PCR, and the TCRdb table lists in-frame clones only, not all of them. The table lists about 220,000 clones, around three fifths of them singletons. General study points: In patients, TCRs were shared less clearly than in mice, and HLA may possibly be involved. Greater clonality was observed in lesional scalp samples, especially alopecia totalis/universalis, versus normal scalp. Tofacitinib significantly lowered scalp clonality and expanded CD8+ clones among the top 100.

The germline gives CDR1 SGDLS, CDR2 YYNGEE. Losses at the gene ends were 0 bases for V and 3 bases for J; bases not matched to a gene: 9. The CDR3 consists of 18 residues. This sample's treatment: oral pan-JAK inhibitor, 5-10 mg twice daily. In alopecia areata patients, both lesional scalp punch biopsies and peripheral blood were collected. This clone has at least ten counts. Its antigen is not identified. Sequencing used CD4+ T cells sorted from blood, obtained at week 4, from a patient treated with tofacitinib. The chain recombines TRBV9 with TRBJ2-2; 9 bases fit TRBD1. This receptor was identified in a human donor with alopecia areata. The CDR3 bases are TGTGCCAGCAGCGTAGCTTCGGGACAGGGATCGCACACCGGGGAGCTGTTTTTT. Its translation: CASSVASGQGSHTGELFF.